A single sample gave rise to the 11 T cell receptor beta chains below, sequenced in a study of blood T cell repertoires in COVID-19 (TCRdb year 2020). The library was produced with the immunoSEQ multiplex PCR assay. Sourced from immuneACCESS, this table was stored by TCRdb with only in-frame sequences that have V and J called. A share of the clones is absent; for the studies checked, an unresolved V gene accounts for under half, and the remainder has no known explanation. The sample records about 200,000 clones, around 81% of which are singletons. Clones ranked in the top ten supply under 0.95% of the sample. The specimen sequenced was peripheral blood. The receptors were gathered from a man in his fifties or sixties with COVID-19, enrolled during active disease.

This clone has just one count. The chain recombines TRBV15 with TRBJ1-2; weak D call: TRBD1 (6 bases). The CDR3 covers 12 residues. The germline gives CDR1 LNHNV, CDR2 YYDKDF (reference sequence). V gave up 8 bases and J gave up 7 bases, with 14 bases separating them. CDR3 in amino acids: CATESQGSGYTF. CDR3 nucleotides: TGTGCCACCGAGTCACAGGGCTCTGGCTACACCTTC.

V and J are TRBV9 and TRBJ1-4; 7 bases map to TRBD1. Trimming cost V 2 bases and J 1 base; bases outside gene matches: 2. CDR1 and CDR2 from the germline V gene are SGDLS and YYNGEE. The CDR3 totals 15 residues. CDR3: CASSVNRGTNEKLFF. The CDR3 nucleotides read TGTGCCAGCAGCGTTAACAGGGGAACTAATGAAAAACTGTTTTTT.

V and J are TRBV14 and TRBJ1-5; D perhaps matches TRBD1 (5 bases). This CDR3 spans 12 amino acids. Germline V gene data show CDR1 as SGHDN and CDR2 as FVKESK. The CDR3 sequence: CATQGPNQPQHF. The DNA for the CDR3 is TGTGCAACTCAGGGTCCCAATCAGCCCCAGCATTTT.

The chain is built from TRBV27 and TRBJ2-1; 9 bases match TRBD2. CDR3 length: 15 amino acids. Per the germline V gene, CDR1 is MNHEY and CDR2 is SMNVEV (reference sequence). The J segment lost 6 bases and the V segment lost 6 bases, leaving 9 bases of the junction unmatched. CDR3: CASRPMGLAGNEQFF. CDR3 nucleotide sequence: TGTGCCAGCAGACCAATGGGACTAGCAGGCAATGAGCAGTTCTTC.

This chain uses TRBV7-9 with TRBJ2-3; no firm D call. This CDR3 is built from 14 residues. V lost 4 bases and J 7 bases, leaving 15 bases between the germline ends. Looked up from germline, CDR1 is SEHNR and CDR2 is FQNEAQ (reference sequence). CDR3 protein: CASSSGTLSNTQYF. In DNA form, the CDR3 reads TGTGCCAGCAGCTCCGGTACCCTGTCGAATACGCAGTATTTT.

The V and J genes are TRBV29-1 and TRBJ2-7, with 9 bases that match TRBD1. V trimming: 7 bases; J trimming: 5 bases; junction bases outside the gene matches: 9. The CDR3 has 13 residues. The V gene's germline CDR1 is SQVTM and CDR2 ANQGSEA. The CDR3 DNA reads TGCAGCGCGGGGACAGGGTCCCTCAACGAGCAGTACTTC. Amino acids: CSAGTGSLNEQYF.

In its sample, this clone was seen a few times. At one end the junction does not follow the germline gene, possibly because of a read error. The chain couples TRBV19 to TRBJ1-2, with 8 nucleotides matching TRBD1. Germline CDR1 and CDR2: LNHDA and SQIVND (reference sequence). This CDR3 spans 14 amino acids. The DNA of the CDR3 is TGTGCCAGTAGCATAGTACAGGGGGTATATGGCTACACCTTC. It is translated as CASSIVQGVYGYTF.

The chain employs TRBV29-1 and TRBJ1-1; 7 bases align to TRBD1. J was trimmed by 0 bases and V by 7 bases; bases with no gene match: 5. This CDR3 has 13 amino acids. Germline values: CDR1 SQVTM, CDR2 ANQGSEA. CDR3 in amino acids: CSALDRLNTEAFF. The CDR3 coding sequence is TGCAGCGCACTGGACAGGCTGAACACTGAAGCTTTCTTT.

V and J are TRBV10-3 and TRBJ1-3; TRBD1 matches at 8 bases. The CDR3 extends over 18 amino acids. V lost 4 bases, J lost 0 bases, and 11 bases stayed unmatched. Germline CDR1 and CDR2: ENHRY and SYGVKD. The CDR3 protein is CAISARPGTGSSGNTIYF. The CDR3, as DNA: TGTGCCATCAGTGCCCGCCCCGGGACAGGTAGCTCTGGAAACACCATATATTTT.

The chain links TRBV28 to TRBJ1-1, with TRBD1 matching 7 bases. From germline, CDR1 is MDHEN and CDR2 SYDVKM. Unmatched junction bases numbered 13, after V lost 7 bases and J lost 5 bases. CDR3 length: 15 amino acids. DNA for the CDR3: TGTGCCAGCACCCTGAGTAAGGGGGCTGGAACTGAAGCTTTCTTT. It is translated as CASTLSKGAGTEAFF.

In regard to this clone: Other DNA sequences of this sample code for an identical CDR3. The chain links TRBV9 to TRBJ1-2, with TRBD1 matching 9 bases. The junction had 0 bases not matched to a gene; V was cut back by 0 bases and J by 0 bases. Germline-derived CDR1 and CDR2 are SGDLS and YYNGEE. The CDR3 runs 15 residues. CDR3 sequence (DNA): TGTGCCAGCAGCGTAGGACAGGGGGCTAACTATGGCTACACCTTC. This translates into CASSVGQGANYGYTF.